The entry below describes one T cell receptor (beta chain). Its antigen is as yet unknown. The sample is drawn from a study of T cells expressing NK-cell markers. Study-wide context: Sorted CD3+CD56+NKG2C+, CD3+CD56+NKG2C- and CD3+CD56-NKG2C+ T cells provided the TCR beta repertoires.

Template switching by 5'RACE with UMIs generated the TCR beta cDNA. TCRdb re-called the 5' RACE reads; every CDR3 protein appears as one record, without DNA. The record lists a few hundred thousand distinct CDR3 sequences, of which the ten most abundant hold about 0.39%. Whole-study findings and limits: Where several donors were concerned, these clonotypes also led the CD3+CD56-NKG2C+ fraction.

Looked up from germline, CDR1 is SGHNT and CDR2 is YENEEA. CDR3 size: 14 residues. The TCR originated in a man younger than 35 in good health. The sample taken for sequencing was blood T cells: a sorted CD56 or NKG2C T cell subset, CD4+ or CD8+ T cells, or bulk PBMC T cells (not recorded which). The V gene is TRBV11-3, the J gene TRBJ1-2; TCRdb gives TRBD1 as the D gene, but with no DNA this cannot be confirmed. The CDR3 here is CASSYSGANYGYTF.